The 17 T cell receptor beta chains below all came from one sample that was sequenced in a study of CXCR3-negative and CXCR3-positive naive CD8 T cells. Via 5' RACE with UMI labels, TRB cDNA libraries were prepared. TCRdb processed the 5' RACE reads again and assigns one entry to each CDR3 protein, with no DNA. The table lists tens of thousands of distinct CDR3 sequences. What was sequenced was naive CXCR3- CD8+ T cells from blood. The subset here: CD45RO-CCR7+CD27+CD95- naive CD8+ T cells lacking CXCR3 (TNR3-). These receptors all come from a human donor in good health. Some clones in this sample may be carry-over from other donors' samples.

This CDR3 is CAWSVTGPQETQYF. This chain joins TRBV30 and TRBJ2-5. The CDR3 consists of 14 residues. Germline V gene lookup returns CDR1 GTSNPN and CDR2 SVGIG (reference sequence).

This chain connects TRBV29-1 to TRBJ2-7. Germline loops: CDR1 SQVTM, CDR2 ANQGSEA. The CDR3 sequence is 15 residues long. The CDR3 loop is CSVEVLDRSSYEQYF.

This chain links TRBV7-3 with TRBJ2-1; no DNA is available, so the TRBD1 call from TCRdb remains unchecked. This CDR3 region has 14 residues. Germline V lookup: CDR1 SGHTA, CDR2 FQGTGA. The CDR3 loop reads CASSSGTGVGEQFF.

The chain employs TRBV12-3 or TRBV12-4 and TRBJ1-5; TCRdb's D call of TRBD1 is untestable without DNA. This CDR3 has 16 amino acids. CDR3 protein: CASSSGTDYSDQPQHF.

The chain combines TRBV27 with TRBJ2-7; as DNA is missing, the TRBD1 call by TCRdb cannot be tested. In germline, CDR1 is MNHEY, CDR2 SMNVEV (reference sequence). This CDR3 comprises 13 residues. Here the CDR3 reads CASSITGSYEQYF.

This chain links TRBV7-6 with TRBJ2-1. Looked up from germline, CDR1 is SGHVS and CDR2 is FNYEAQ. This CDR3 comprises 12 residues. The CDR3 sequence is CASSQFDNEQFF.

The rearrangement joins TRBV6-6 to TRBJ1-1. Germline CDR1 MNHNY, CDR2 SVGAGI (reference sequence). There are 14 residues in the CDR3. The CDR3: CASSYGVRYTEAFF.

The chain uses TRBV20-1 and TRBJ2-7; with no DNA, the TCRdb D assignment of TRBD1 cannot be verified. In germline, CDR1 is DFQATT, CDR2 SNEGSKA (reference sequence). CDR3 length: 15 residues. The CDR3 spells CSATDRGSSSYEQYF.

The V and J genes are TRBV20-1 and TRBJ2-2. The CDR3 covers 15 residues. Germline CDR1 is DFQATT and CDR2 is SNEGSKA (reference sequence). CDR3 sequence: CSARGQFANTGELFF.

The rearrangement joins TRBV7-2 to TRBJ2-1; TCRdb lists TRBD1, though no DNA is available to test this call. The CDR3 sequence is 12 residues long. Germline values: CDR1 SGHTA, CDR2 FQGNSA. This CDR3 reads CASGPLGPEQFF.

The gene calls are TRBV6-5 and TRBJ2-3. CDR1 MNHEY and CDR2 SVGAGI come from the germline V gene. The CDR3 is 16 residues long. Here the CDR3 reads CASSYSRLVATDTQYF.

This sequence joins TRBV7-6 and TRBJ2-7; the D call of TRBD2 rests on TCRdb alone, since no DNA is present to check it. CDR3 length: 20 residues. CDR1 SGHVS and CDR2 FNYEAQ come from the germline V gene. CDR3 sequence: CASILVWLAGEVPSSYEQYF.

The chain carries TRBV29-1 and TRBJ1-4; TCRdb's assignment of TRBD1 cannot be checked, as there is no DNA. The CDR3 totals 13 residues. Germline loops: CDR1 SQVTM, CDR2 ANQGSEA. The CDR3 loop reads CSARGGTNEKLFF.

This sequence joins TRBV4-1 and TRBJ2-1; there is no DNA to check the TCRdb D call of TRBD1. From germline, CDR1 is MGHRA and CDR2 YSYEKL. The CDR3 is made up of 16 amino acids. CDR3 protein: CASSQDPGTGGNEQFF.

J is TRBJ2-7 and V is TRBV7-9; TCRdb's D call of TRBD1 is untestable without DNA. CDR3 length: 15 amino acids. The germline gives CDR1 SEHNR, CDR2 FQNEAQ (reference sequence). This chain's CDR3 is CASSNHGQGWHEQYF.

The CDR3 protein is CASSFTSGGPANTGELFF. The genes are TRBV5-1 and TRBJ2-2; TCRdb's D gene call, TRBD2, goes unchecked for lack of DNA. Looked up from germline, CDR1 is SGHRS and CDR2 is YFSETQ. The length of the CDR3 is 18 residues.

This chain connects TRBV7-9 to TRBJ1-5; TCRdb proposes TRBD1, but this gene call is untestable without DNA. CDR1 and CDR2 from the germline V gene are SEHNR and FQNEAQ (reference sequence). CDR3 length: 14 residues. CDR3 in amino acids: CASSGGQGNQPQHF.